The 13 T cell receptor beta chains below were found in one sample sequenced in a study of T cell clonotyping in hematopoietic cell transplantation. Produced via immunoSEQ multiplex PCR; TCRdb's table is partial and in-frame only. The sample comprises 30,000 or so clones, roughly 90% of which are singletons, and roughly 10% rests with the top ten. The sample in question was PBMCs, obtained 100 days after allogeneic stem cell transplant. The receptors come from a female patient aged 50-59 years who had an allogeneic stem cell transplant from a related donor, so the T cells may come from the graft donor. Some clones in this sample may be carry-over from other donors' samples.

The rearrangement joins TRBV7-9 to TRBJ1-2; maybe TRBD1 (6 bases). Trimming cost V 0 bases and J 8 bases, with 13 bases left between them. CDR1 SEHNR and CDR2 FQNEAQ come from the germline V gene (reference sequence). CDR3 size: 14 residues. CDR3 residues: CASSLAPHRAGYTF. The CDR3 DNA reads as TGTGCCAGCAGCTTAGCCCCCCACAGGGCCGGCTACACCTTC.

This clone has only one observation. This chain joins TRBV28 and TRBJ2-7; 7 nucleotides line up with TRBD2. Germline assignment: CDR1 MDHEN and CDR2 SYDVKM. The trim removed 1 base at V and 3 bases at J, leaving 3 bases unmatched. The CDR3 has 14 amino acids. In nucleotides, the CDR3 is TGTGCCAGCAGTTTATCTAGCGGCCTCTACGAGCAGTACTTC. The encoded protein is CASSLSSGLYEQYF.

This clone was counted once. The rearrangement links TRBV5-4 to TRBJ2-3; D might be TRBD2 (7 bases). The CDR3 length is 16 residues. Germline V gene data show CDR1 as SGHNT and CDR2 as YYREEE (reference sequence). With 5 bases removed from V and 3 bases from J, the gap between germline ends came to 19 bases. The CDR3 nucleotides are TGTGCCAGCAGACAACAGCGGGGCCAGGGGACAGATACGCAGTATTTT. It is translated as CASRQQRGQGTDTQYF. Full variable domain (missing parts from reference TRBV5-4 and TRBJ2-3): ETGVTQSPTHLIKTRGQQVTLRCSSQSGHNTVSWYQQALGQGPQFIFQYYREEENGRGNFPPRFSGLQFPNYSSELNVNALELDDSALYLCASRQQRGQGTDTQYFGPGTRLTVL.

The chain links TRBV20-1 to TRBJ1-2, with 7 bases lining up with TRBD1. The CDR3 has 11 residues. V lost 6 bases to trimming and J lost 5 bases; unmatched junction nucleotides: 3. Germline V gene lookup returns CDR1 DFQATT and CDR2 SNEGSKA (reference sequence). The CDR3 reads CSARDSYGYTF. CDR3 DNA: TGCAGTGCCCGGGACAGTTATGGCTACACCTTC.

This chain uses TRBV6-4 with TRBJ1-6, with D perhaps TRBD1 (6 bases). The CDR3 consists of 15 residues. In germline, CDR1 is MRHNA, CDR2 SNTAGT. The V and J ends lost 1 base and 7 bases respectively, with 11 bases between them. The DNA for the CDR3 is TGTGCCAGCAGTGACTACGGGGGCGCAAATTCACCCCTCCACTTT. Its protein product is CASSDYGGANSPLHF.

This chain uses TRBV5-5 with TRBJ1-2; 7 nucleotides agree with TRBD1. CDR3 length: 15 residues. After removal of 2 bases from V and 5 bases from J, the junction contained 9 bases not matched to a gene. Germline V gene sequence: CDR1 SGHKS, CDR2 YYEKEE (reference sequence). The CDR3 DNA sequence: TGTGCCAGCAGCTTTTCCGGGACAGCGATTTATGGCTACACCTTC. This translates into CASSFSGTAIYGYTF.

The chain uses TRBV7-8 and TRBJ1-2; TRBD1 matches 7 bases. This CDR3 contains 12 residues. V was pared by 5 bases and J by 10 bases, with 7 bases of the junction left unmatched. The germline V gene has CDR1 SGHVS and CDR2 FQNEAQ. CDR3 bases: TGTGCCAGCAGCCCCTCCGGGACAGACTACACCTTC. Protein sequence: CASSPSGTDYTF.

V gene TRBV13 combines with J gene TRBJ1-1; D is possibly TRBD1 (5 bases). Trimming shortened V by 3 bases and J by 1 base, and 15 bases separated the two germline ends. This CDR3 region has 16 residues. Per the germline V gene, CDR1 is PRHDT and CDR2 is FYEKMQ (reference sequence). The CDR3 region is CASSFLPGTKNTEAFF. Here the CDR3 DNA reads TGTGCCAGCAGCTTCCTACCCGGGACTAAGAACACTGAAGCTTTCTTT.

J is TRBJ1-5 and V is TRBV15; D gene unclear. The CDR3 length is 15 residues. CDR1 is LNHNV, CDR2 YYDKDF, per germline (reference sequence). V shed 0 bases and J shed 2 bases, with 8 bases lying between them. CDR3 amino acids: CATSRDGQRNQPQHF. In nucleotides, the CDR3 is TGTGCCACCAGCAGAGATGGGCAGCGCAATCAGCCCCAGCATTTT.

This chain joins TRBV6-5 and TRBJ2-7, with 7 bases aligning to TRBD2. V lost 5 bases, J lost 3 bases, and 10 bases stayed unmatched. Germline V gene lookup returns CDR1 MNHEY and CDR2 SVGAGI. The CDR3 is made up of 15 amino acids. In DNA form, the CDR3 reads TGTGCCAGCAGTAGGGGAGGGCAAGCCTTCTACGAGCAGTACTTC. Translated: CASSRGGQAFYEQYF.

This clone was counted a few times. The CDR3 nucleotides are TGTGCCATCAGTGGTGGGGGGGGAGGAAGTGGCTACACCTTC. Its protein is CAISGGGGGSGYTF. V and J are TRBV10-3 and TRBJ1-2; a weak D match, TRBD1 (5 bases). The CDR3 has 14 amino acids. Trimming left V 4 bases short and J 7 bases short, with 16 bases between. Germline CDR1 ENHRY, CDR2 SYGVKD.

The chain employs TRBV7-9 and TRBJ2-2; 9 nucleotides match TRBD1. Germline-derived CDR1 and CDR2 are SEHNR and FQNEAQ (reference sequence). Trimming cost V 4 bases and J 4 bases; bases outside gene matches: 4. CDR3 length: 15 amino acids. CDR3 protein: CASSSDRGFTGELFF. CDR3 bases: TGTGCCAGCAGCTCGGACAGGGGTTTCACCGGGGAGCTGTTTTTT.

The CDR3 region has the DNA TGTGCCAGCAGCTTTAGTTTCCAGTCCTACAATGAGCAGTTCTTC. It specifies CASSFSFQSYNEQFF. The chain links TRBV11-2 to TRBJ2-1; D remains ambiguous. Deletions cut 3 bases from V and 1 base from J, with 10 bases between. The CDR3 contains 15 residues. Germline CDR1 and CDR2: SGHAT and FQNNGV.